This T cell receptor (beta chain) was profiled in a study of T-cell memory formation after mild COVID-19. It was 5'RACE with constant-segment primers that produced the TCR alpha and TCR beta cDNA libraries, which carried sample barcodes and UMIs. In TCRdb, the 5' RACE reads were re-called with MiXCR into one record per CDR3 protein. The sample lists hundreds of thousands of distinct CDR3 sequences; 15% were seen once. This receptor was identified in an adult woman who had mild COVID-19 (a few samples of this study predate the infection). Cell type and time point are not known. The sequenced sample was PBMCs or a T cell subset sorted from them (not recorded which).

CDR3 nucleotides: TGCGCCAGCAGCCAGGTACAGGGAGGTAACTATGGCTACACCTTC. Encoded protein: CASSQVQGGNYGYTF. The chain couples TRBV4-3 to TRBJ1-2; TRBD1 might be the D (6 bases). V was cut by 3 bases and J by 1 base, with 12 bases left in between. The CDR3 totals 15 residues. Germline loops: CDR1 LGHNA, CDR2 YSLEER.